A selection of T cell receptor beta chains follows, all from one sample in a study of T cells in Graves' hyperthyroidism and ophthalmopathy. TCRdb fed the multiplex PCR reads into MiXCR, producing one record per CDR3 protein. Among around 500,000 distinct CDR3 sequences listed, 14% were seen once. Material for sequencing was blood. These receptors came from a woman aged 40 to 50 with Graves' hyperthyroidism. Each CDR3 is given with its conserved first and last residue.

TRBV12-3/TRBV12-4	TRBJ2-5	CASSRGQEQETQYF
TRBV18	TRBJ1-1	CASSPMAVGNTEAFF
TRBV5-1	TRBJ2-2	CASNPGQLNTGELFF
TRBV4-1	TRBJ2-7	CASSQNRGHEQYF
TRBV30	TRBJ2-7	CAWSVQSNYEQYF
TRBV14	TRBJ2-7	CASSQAGLASYEQYF
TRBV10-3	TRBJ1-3	CAISAQDEEGNTIYF
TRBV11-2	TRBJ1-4	CASSSSWTDQELFF
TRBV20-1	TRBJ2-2	CSAKVFANTGELFF
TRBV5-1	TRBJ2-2	CASSPVGINTGELFF
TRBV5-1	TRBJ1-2	CASSYADGGYGYTF
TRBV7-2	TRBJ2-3	CASRASGSGTDTQYF
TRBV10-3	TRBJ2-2	CAISPGQGGTGELFF
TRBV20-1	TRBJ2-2	CSATTGTSGPGDLFF
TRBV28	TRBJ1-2	CASSSPTGLYGYTF
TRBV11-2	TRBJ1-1	CASSPRDLAPEAFF
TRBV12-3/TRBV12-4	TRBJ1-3	CASSDRYKSGNTIYF
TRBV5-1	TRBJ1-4	CASGPQGTNEKLFF
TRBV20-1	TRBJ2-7	CSARDPGQGMYEQYF
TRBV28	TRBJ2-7	CASRRPGQGGREQYF
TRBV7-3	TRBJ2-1	CASSLRPTSNEQFF
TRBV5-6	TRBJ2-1	CASSFGLVGNEQFF
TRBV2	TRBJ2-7	CASSDPMGGGRAYEQYF
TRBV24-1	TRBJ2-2	CATSVTPGELFF
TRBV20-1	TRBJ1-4	CSASPTAGFNEKLFF
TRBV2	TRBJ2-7	CASSNSGLLVYEQYF
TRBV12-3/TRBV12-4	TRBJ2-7	CASNLGGFSYEQYF
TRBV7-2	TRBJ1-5	CASSLSGGPFQPQHF